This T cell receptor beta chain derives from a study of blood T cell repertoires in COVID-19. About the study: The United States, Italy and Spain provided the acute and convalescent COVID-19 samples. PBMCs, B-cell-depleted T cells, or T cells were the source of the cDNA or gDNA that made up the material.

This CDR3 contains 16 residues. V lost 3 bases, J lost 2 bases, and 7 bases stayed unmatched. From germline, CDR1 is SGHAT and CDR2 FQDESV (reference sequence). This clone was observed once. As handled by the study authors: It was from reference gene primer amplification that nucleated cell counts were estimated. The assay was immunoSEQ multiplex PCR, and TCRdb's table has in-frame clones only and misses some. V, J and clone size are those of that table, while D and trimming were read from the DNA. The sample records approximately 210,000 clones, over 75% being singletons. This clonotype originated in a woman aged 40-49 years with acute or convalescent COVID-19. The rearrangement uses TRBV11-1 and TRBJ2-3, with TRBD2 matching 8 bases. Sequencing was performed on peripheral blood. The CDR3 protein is CASSLAPGGFTDTQYF. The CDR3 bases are TGTGCCAGCAGCTTGGCGCCGGGGGGGTTCACAGATACGCAGTATTTT.